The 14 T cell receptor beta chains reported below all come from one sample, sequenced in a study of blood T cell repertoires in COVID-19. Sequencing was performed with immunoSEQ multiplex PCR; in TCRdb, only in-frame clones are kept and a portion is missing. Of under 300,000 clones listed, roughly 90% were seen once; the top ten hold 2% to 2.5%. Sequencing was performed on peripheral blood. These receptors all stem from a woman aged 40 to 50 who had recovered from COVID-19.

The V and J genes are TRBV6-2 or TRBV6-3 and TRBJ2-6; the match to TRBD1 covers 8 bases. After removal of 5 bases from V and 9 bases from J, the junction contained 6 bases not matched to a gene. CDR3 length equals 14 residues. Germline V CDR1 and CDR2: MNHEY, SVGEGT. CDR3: CASSTGTGFNVLTF. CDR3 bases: TGTGCCAGCAGTACCGGGACAGGATTCAACGTCCTGACTTTC.

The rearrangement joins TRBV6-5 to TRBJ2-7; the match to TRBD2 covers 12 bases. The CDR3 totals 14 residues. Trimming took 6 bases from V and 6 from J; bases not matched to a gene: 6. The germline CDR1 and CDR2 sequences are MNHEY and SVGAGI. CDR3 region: CASSRLAGVIEQYF. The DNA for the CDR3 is TGTGCCAGCAGCAGACTAGCGGGAGTCATCGAGCAGTACTTC.

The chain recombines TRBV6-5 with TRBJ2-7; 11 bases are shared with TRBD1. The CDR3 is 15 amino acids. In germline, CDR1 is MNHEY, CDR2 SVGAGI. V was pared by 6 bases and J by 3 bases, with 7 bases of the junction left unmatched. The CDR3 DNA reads TGTGCCAGCAGAGTAACGGGACAGGGGGTCTACGAGCAGTACTTC. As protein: CASRVTGQGVYEQYF.

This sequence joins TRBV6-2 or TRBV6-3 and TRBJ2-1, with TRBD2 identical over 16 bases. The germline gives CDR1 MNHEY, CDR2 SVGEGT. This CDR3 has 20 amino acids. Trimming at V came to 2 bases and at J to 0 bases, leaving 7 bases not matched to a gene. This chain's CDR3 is CASSYKRGLAGGSSYNEQFF. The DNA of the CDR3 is TGTGCCAGCAGTTACAAGAGGGGACTAGCGGGAGGGAGCTCCTACAATGAGCAGTTCTTC.

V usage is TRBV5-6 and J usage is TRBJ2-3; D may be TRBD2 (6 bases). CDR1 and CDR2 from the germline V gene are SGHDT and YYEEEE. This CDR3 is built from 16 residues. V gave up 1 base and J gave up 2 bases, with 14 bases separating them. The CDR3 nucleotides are TGTGCCAGCAGCTTGTTTCGGGACTCAAACACAGATACGCAGTATTTT. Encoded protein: CASSLFRDSNTDTQYF.

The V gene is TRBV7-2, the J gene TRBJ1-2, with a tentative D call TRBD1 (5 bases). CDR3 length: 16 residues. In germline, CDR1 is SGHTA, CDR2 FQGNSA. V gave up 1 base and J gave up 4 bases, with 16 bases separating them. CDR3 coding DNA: TGTGCCAGCAGCTTAGGCCCAGGGATGGATAGCTATGGCTACACCTTC. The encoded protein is CASSLGPGMDSYGYTF.

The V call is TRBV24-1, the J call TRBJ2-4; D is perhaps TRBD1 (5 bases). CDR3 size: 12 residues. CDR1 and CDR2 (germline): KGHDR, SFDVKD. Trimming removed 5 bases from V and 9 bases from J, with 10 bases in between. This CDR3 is CATSAGSSIQYF. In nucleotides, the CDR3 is TGTGCCACCAGTGCAGGGTCCAGCATTCAGTACTTC.

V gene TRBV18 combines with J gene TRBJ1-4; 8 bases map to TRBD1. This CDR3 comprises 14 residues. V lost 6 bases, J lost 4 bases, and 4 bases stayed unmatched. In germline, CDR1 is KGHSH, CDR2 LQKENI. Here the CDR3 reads CASSLGQGNEKLFF. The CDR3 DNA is TGTGCCAGCTCTCTCGGACAGGGTAATGAAAAACTGTTTTTT. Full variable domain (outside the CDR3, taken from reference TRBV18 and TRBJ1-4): NAGVMQNPRHLVRRRGQEARLRCSPMKGHSHVYWYRQLPEEGLKFMVYLQKENIIDESGMPKERFSAEFPKEGPSILRIQQVVRGDSAAYFCASSLGQGNEKLFFGSGTQLSVL.

The CDR3 DNA sequence: TGTGCCAGTATCGCGAGCGGGAGAGCCTCCTACAATGAGCAGTTCTTC. Its translation is CASIASGRASYNEQFF. This sequence joins TRBV19 and TRBJ2-1; 8 bases are shared with TRBD2. This CDR3 comprises 16 residues. Germline CDR1 reads LNHDA; CDR2 reads SQIVND (reference sequence). The J segment lost 0 bases and the V segment lost 7 bases, leaving 8 bases of the junction unmatched.

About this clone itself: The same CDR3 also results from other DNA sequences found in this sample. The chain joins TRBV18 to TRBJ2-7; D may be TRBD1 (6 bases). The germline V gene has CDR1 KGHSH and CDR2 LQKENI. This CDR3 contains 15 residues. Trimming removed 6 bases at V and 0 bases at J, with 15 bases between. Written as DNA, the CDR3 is TGTGCCAGCTCCCCGGGACAAGGTAGCTCCTACGAGCAGTACTTC. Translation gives CASSPGQGSSYEQYF.

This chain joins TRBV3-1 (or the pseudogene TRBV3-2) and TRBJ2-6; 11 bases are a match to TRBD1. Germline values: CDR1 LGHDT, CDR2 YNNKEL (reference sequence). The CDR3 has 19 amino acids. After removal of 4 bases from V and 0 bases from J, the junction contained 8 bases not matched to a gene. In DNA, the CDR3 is TGTGCCAGCAGCCGCGCTTCTGGGACAGGGGGCTCTGGGGCCAACGTCCTGACTTTC. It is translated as CASSRASGTGGSGANVLTF.

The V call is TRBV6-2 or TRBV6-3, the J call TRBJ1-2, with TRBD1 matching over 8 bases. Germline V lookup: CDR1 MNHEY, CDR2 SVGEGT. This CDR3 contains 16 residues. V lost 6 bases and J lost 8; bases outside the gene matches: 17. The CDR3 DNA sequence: TGTGCCAGCAGCGATCCCCGCAGGGACAGGCCTAGGGGCTACACCTTC. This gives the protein CASSDPRRDRPRGYTF.

The DNA of the CDR3 is TGTGCCAGCAGCCAAGCTCCCCGGGACAGAGGCTATAATTCACCCCTCCACTTT. It is translated as CASSQAPRDRGYNSPLHF. This chain joins TRBV14 and TRBJ1-6; TRBD1 matches 7 bases. CDR3 length equals 18 residues. With V trimmed by 1 base and J by 3 bases, 9 bases remained unmatched. Germline values: CDR1 SGHDN, CDR2 FVKESK.

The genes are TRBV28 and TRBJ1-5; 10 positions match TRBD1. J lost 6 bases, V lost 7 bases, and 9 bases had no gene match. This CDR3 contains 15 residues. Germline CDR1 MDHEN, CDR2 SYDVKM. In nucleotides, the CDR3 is TGTGCCAGCATATGGACAGGGGGGATCGGTCAGCCCCAGCATTTT. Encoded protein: CASIWTGGIGQPQHF.